This note documents a single T cell receptor beta chain sequence. Antigen: not known. Measured with immunoSEQ multiplex PCR; TCRdb has only the in-frame clones, and not every one. There are some 200,000 clones in the sample; 65% occur only once, and around 10% lies in the top ten. Free of recent acute infections or vaccinations, the donors were healthy HIV-negative adults. This record belongs to a study of shared clonotypes between healthy human individuals. The CDR3 extends over 14 amino acids. Trimming removed 1 base at V and 2 bases at J, with 8 bases between. Germline V lookup: CDR1 SGDLS, CDR2 YYNGEE. Study observations and caveats: Few donors limited the genetic and exposure-history diversity represented.

Source material: memory CD4+ T cells sorted from blood. The subset here: CD45RA-negative fraction. The chain uses TRBV9 and TRBJ2-3; no definite D call. The clonotype was recovered from a man in his thirties or forties in good health. CDR3 sequence (DNA): TGTGCCAGCAGCGTACTCGCTACCACAGATACGCAGTATTTT. It yields the protein CASSVLATTDTQYF.